The present T cell receptor (beta chain) was sequenced within a study of shared clonotypes between healthy human individuals. Background on the study: CD4 naive and CD4 memory each took three plates per donor, while CD8 naive took two and CD8 memory one.

The assay was carried out at the deep level. Using immunoSEQ multiplex PCR, the repertoire was profiled, and TCRdb retains in-frame clones only, with some absent. The sample records about 2.1 million clones, about 93% being singletons. V was shortened by 0 bases and J by 6 bases, with 10 bases between the two germline ends. This CDR3 is built from 14 residues. In germline, CDR1 is SEHNR, CDR2 FQNEAQ (reference sequence). CD45RO negativity and positive selection for CCR7 defined naive CD8 cells, a population that excluded terminally differentiated effector memory CD45RA+ cells. This sequence joins TRBV7-9 and TRBJ2-3, with unresolved D. The specimen sequenced was naive CD8+ T cells from PBMCs. The source is a man younger than 35 in good health. Some clones in this sample may be carry-over from other donors' samples. As DNA, the CDR3 is TGTGCCAGCAGCTTAGCCCCTACGATCGATACGCAGTATTTT. As protein: CASSLAPTIDTQYF.